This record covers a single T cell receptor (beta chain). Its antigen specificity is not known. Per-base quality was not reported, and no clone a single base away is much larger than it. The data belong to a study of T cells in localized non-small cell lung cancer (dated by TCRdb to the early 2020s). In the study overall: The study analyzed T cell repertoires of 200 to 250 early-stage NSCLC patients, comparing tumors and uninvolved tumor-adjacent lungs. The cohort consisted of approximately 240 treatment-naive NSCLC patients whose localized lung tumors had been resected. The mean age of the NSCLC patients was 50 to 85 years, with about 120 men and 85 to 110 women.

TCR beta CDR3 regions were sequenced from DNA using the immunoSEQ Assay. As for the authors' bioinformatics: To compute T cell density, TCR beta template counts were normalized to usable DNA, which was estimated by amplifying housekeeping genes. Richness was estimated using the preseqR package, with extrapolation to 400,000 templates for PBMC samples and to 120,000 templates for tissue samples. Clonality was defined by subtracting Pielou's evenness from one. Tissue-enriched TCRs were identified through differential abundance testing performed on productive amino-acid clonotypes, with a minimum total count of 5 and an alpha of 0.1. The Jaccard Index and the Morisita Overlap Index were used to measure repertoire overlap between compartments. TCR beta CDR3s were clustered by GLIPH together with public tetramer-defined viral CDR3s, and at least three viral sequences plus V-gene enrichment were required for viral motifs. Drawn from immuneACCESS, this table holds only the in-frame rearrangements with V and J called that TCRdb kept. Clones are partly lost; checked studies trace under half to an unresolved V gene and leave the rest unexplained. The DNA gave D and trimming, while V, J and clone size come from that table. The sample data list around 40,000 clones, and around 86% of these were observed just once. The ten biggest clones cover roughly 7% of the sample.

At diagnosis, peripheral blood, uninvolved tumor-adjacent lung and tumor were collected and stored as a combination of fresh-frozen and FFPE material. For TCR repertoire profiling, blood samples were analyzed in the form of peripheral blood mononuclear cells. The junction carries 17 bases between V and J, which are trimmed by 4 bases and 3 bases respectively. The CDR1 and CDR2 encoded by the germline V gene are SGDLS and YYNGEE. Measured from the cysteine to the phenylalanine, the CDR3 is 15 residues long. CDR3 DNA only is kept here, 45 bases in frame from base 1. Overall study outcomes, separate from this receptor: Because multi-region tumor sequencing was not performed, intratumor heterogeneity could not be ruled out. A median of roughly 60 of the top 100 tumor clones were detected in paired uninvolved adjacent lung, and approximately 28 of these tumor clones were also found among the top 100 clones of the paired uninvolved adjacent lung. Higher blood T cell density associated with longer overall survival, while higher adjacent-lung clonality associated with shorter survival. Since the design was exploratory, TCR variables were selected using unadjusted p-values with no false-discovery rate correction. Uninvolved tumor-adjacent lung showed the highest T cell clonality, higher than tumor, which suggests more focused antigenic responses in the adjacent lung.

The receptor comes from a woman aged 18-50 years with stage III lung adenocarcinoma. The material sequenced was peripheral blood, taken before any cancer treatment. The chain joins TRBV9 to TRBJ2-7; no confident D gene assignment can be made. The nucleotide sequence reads TGTGCCAGCAGCCCCTCGGGCCTAGAATTCTACGAGCAGTACTTC. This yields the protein CASSPSGLEFYEQYF.